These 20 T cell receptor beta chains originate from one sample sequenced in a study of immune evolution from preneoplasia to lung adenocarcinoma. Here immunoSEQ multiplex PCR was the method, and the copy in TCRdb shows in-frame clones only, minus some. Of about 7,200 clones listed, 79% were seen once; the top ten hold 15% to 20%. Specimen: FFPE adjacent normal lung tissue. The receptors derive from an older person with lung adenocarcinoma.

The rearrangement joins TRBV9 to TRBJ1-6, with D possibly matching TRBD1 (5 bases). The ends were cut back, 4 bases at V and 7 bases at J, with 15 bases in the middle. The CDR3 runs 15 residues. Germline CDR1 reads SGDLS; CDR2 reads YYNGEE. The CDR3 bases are TGTGCCAGCAGCACTACCGGGACGGGAAATTCACCCCTCCACTTT. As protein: CASSTTGTGNSPLHF. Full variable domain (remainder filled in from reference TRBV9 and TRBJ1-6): DSGVTQTPKHLITATGQRVTLRCSPRSGDLSVYWYQQSLDQGLQFLIQYYNGEERAKGNILERFSAQQFPDLHSELNLSSLELGDSALYFCASSTTGTGNSPLHFGNGTRLTVT.

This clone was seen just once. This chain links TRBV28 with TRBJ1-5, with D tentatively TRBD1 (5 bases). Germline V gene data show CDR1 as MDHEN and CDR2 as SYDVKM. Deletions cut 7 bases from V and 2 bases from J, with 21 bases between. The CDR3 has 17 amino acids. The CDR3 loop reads CASTDVQARRGNQPQHF. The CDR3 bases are TGTGCCAGCACCGACGTACAGGCCCGACGGGGCAATCAGCCCCAGCATTTT.

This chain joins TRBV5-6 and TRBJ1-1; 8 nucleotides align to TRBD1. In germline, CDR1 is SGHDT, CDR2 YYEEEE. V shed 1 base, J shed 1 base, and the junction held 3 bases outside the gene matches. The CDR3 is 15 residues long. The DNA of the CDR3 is TGTGCCAGCAGCTTGTTCCAGGGGGCGAACACTGAAGCTTTCTTT. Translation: CASSLFQGANTEAFF. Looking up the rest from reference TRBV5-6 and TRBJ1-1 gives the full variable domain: DAGVTQSPTHLIKTRGQQVTLRCSPKSGHDTVSWYQQALGQGPQFIFQYYEEEERQRGNFPDRFSGHQFPNYSSELNVNALLLGDSALYLCASSLFQGANTEAFFGQGTRLTVV.

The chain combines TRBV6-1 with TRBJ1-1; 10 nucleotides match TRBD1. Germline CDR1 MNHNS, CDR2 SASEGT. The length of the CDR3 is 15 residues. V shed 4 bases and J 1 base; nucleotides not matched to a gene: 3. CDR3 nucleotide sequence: TGTGCCAGCAGTGGGTGGACAGGGGGGAACACTGAAGCTTTCTTT. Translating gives CASSGWTGGNTEAFF.

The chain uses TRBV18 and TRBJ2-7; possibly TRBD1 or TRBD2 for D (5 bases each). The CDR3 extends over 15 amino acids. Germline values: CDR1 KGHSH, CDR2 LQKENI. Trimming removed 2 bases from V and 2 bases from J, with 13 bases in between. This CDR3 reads CASSPRAGSPYEQYF. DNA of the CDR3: TGTGCCAGCTCACCAAGGGCAGGGAGCCCCTACGAGCAGTACTTC.

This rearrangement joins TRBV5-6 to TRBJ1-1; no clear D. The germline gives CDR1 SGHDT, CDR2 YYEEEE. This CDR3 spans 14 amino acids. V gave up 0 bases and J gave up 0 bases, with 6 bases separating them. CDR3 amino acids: CASSLEALNTEAFF. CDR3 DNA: TGTGCCAGCAGCTTGGAGGCCCTGAACACTGAAGCTTTCTTT.

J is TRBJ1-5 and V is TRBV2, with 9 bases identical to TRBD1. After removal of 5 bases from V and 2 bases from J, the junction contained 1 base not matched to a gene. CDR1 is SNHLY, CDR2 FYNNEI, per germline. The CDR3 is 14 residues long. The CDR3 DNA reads TGTGCCAGCAGTACAGGGGGCGGCAATCAGCCCCAGCATTTT. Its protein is CASSTGGGNQPQHF.

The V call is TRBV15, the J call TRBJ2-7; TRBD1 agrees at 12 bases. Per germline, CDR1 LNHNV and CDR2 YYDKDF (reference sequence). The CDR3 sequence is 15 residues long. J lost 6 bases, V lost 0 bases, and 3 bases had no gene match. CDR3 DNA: TGTGCCACCAGCAGAGATTGGGACAGGGGGCGCGAGCAGTACTTC. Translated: CATSRDWDRGREQYF. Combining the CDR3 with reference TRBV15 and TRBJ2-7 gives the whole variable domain DAMVIQNPRYQVTQFGKPVTLSCSQTLNHNVMYWYQQKSSQAPKLLFHYYDKDFNNEADTPDNFQSRRPNTSFCFLDIRSPGLGDTAMYLCATSRDWDRGREQYFGPGTRLTVT.

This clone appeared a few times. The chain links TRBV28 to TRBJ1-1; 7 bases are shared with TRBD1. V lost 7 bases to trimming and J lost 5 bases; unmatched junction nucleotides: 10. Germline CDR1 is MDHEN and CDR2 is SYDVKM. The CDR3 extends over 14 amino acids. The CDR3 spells CASNSQGGLTEAFF. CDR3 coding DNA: TGTGCCAGCAATTCCCAGGGGGGCTTAACTGAAGCTTTCTTT. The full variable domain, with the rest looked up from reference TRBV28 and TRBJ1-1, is DVKVTQSSRYLVKRTGEKVFLECVQDMDHENMFWYRQDPGLGLRLIYFSYDVKMKEKGDIPEGYSVSREKKERFSLILESASTNQTSMYLCASNSQGGLTEAFFGQGTRLTVV.

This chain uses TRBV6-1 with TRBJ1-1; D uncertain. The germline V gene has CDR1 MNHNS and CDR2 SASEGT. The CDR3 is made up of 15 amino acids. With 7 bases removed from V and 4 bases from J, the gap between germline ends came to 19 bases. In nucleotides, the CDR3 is TGTGCCAGCAAACCCGTACCGTCTGGTGGCACTGAAGCTTTCTTT. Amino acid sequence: CASKPVPSGGTEAFF.

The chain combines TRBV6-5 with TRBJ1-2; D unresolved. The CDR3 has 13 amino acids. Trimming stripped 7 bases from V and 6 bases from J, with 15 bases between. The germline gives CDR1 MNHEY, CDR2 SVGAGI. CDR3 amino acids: CASTTLGLDGYTF. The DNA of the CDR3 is TGTGCCAGCACCACCTTAGGTTTAGATGGCTACACCTTC.

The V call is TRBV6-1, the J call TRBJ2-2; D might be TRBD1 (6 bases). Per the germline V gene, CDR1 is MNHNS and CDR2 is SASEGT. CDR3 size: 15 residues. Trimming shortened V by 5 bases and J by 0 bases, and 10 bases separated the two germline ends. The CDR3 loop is CASSKDRPNTGELFF. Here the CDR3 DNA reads TGTGCCAGCAGTAAGGACAGACCGAACACCGGGGAGCTGTTTTTT.

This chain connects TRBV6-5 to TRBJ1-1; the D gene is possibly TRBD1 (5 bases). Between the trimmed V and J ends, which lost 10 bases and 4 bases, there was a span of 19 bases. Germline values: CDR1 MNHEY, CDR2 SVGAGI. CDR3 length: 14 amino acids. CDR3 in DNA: TGTGCCACCACCCCCTGGGGCGGTGGCACTGAAGCTTTCTTT. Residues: CATTPWGGGTEAFF.

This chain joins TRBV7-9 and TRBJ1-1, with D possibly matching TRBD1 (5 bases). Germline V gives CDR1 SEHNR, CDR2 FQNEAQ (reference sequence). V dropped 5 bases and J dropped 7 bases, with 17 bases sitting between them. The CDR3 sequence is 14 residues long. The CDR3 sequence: CASSLGWGPDEAFF. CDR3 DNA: TGTGCCAGCAGCCTCGGGTGGGGACCGGATGAAGCTTTCTTT.

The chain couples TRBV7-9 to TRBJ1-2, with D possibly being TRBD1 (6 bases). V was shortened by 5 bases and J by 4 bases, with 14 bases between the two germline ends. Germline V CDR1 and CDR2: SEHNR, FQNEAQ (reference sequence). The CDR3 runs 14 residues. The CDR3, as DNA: TGTGCCAGCAGCGTAGACCTCAGGGGCTATGGCTACACCTTC. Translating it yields CASSVDLRGYGYTF.

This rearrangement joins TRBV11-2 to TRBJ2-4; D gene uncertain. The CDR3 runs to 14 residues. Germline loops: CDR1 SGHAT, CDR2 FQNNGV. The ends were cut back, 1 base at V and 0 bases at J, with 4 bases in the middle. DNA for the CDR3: TGTGCCAGCAGCTTAGGAGTAGCCAAAAACATTCAGTACTTC. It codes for CASSLGVAKNIQYF. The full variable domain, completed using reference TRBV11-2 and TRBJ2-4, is EAGVAQSPRYKIIEKRQSVAFWCNPISGHATLYWYQQILGQGPKLLIQFQNNGVVDDSQLPKDRFSAERLKGVDSTLKIQPAKLEDSAVYLCASSLGVAKNIQYFGAGTRLSVL.

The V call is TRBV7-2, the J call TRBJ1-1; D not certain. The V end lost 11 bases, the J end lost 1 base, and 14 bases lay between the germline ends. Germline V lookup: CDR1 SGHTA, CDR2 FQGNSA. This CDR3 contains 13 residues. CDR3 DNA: TGTGCCTCTGGGGAAGGACCGAACACTGAAGCTTTCTTT. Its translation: CASGEGPNTEAFF.

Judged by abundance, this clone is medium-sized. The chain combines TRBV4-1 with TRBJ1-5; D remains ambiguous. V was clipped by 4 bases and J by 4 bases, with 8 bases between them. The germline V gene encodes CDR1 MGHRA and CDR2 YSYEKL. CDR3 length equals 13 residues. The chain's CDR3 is CASSLGVNQPQHF. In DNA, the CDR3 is TGCGCCAGCAGCCTTGGGGTGAATCAGCCCCAGCATTTT.

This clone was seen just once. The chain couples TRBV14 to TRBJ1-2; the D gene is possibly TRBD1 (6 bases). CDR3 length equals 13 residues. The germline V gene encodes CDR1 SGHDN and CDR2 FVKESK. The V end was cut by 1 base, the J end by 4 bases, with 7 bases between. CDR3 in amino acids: CASSQVQGYGYTF. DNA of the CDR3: TGTGCCAGCAGCCAAGTACAGGGCTATGGCTACACCTTC.

The CDR3: CASSRDRLSNQPQHF. In DNA form, the CDR3 reads TGTGCCAGCAGCCGTGACAGACTTAGCAATCAGCCCCAGCATTTT. The chain combines TRBV6-5 with TRBJ1-5; D perhaps matches TRBD1 (5 bases). The ends were cut back, 6 bases at V and 0 bases at J, with 12 bases in the middle. The CDR3 runs to 15 residues. Germline V gives CDR1 MNHEY, CDR2 SVGAGI.